These 32 T cell receptor beta chains originate from one sample sequenced in a study of CD8 T cells in Susac syndrome. Random hexamers primed reverse transcription of roughly 0.45 to 1 ug RNA. TCRdb ran MiXCR on the immunoSEQ multiplex PCR reads and lists one entry per CDR3 protein. The sample includes about 73,000 distinct CDR3 sequences, less than 95% of them seen just once. Sequencing used CD8+ T cells from PBMCs. The receptors come from a human donor with multiple sclerosis.

The chain is built from TRBV30 and TRBJ1-5, with 10 bases aligning to TRBD1. Germline V gene lookup returns CDR1 GTSNPN and CDR2 SVGIG (reference sequence). V shed 5 bases, J shed 5 bases, and the junction held 3 bases outside the gene matches. The CDR3 extends over 13 amino acids. The CDR3 DNA follows: TGTGCCTGGTCCGGGACAGGGGATCAGCCCCAGCATTTT. Protein sequence: CAWSGTGDQPQHF.

This rearrangement joins TRBV23-1 to TRBJ2-7, with 7 bases that match TRBD1. Being an ORF, TRBV23-1 has a function that is uncertain. The CDR3 spans 16 residues. V was pared by 6 bases and J by 3 bases, with 14 bases of the junction left unmatched. The CDR3 DNA is TGCGCCAGCAGCCCCGCAATAGGACAGGAATACTACGAGCAGTACTTC. This translates into CASSPAIGQEYYEQYF.

The V and J genes are TRBV5-6 and TRBJ1-2; D is perhaps TRBD1 (5 bases). V was cut by 3 bases and J by 7 bases, with 10 bases left in between. This CDR3 is built from 12 residues. Germline V gene sequence: CDR1 SGHDT, CDR2 YYEEEE. Here the CDR3 DNA reads TGTGCCAGCAGCTATTTGGGGGTTGGCTACACCTTC. It is translated as CASSYLGVGYTF.

The chain carries TRBV7-9 and TRBJ1-1; D remains unclear. V lost 5 bases and J lost 0, with 10 bases in between. The CDR3 is made up of 14 amino acids. Germline-derived CDR1 and CDR2 are SEHNR and FQNEAQ (reference sequence). The CDR3 DNA reads as TGTGCCAGCAGCCAATTCACAGTGAACACTGAAGCTTTCTTT. Protein product: CASSQFTVNTEAFF.

V and J are TRBV9 and TRBJ2-1; 7 bases map to TRBD2. J gave up 2 bases and V 0 bases, and 2 bases lay outside the gene matches. The CDR3 loop spans 15 amino acids. Germline V gene data show CDR1 as SGDLS and CDR2 as YYNGEE. The DNA of the CDR3 is TGTGCCAGCAGCGTAGGCGGGGGACCCTACAATGAGCAGTTCTTC. This translates into CASSVGGGPYNEQFF.

The genes are TRBV14 and TRBJ1-5; D unresolved. The CDR3 consists of 16 residues. CDR1 and CDR2 (germline): SGHDN, FVKESK. The V gene lost 4 bases and the J gene lost 0 bases, with 13 bases spanning the gap. The CDR3 bases are TGTGCCAGCAGCCCCTGCCAGGTCTTTAGCAATCAGCCCCAGCATTTT. It is translated as CASSPCQVFSNQPQHF.

The chain carries TRBV6-5 and TRBJ2-1, with TRBD2 matching 8 bases. The germline CDR1 and CDR2 sequences are MNHEY and SVGAGI. Germline trimming cut 8 bases from V and 4 bases from J; bases unmatched to any gene: 7. This CDR3 is built from 14 residues. CDR3 sequence: CASWAGGFYNEQFF. The CDR3 nucleotides are TGTGCCAGCTGGGCGGGGGGATTTTACAATGAGCAGTTCTTC.

This chain joins TRBV4-1 and TRBJ1-1; 10 nucleotides match TRBD1. J lost 3 bases, V lost 3 bases, and 4 bases had no gene match. The CDR3 sequence is 15 residues long. Germline assignment: CDR1 MGHRA and CDR2 YSYEKL. The CDR3 DNA follows: TGCGCCAGCAGCCAGGGGACAGGGGATGACACTGAAGCTTTCTTT. This sequence encodes CASSQGTGDDTEAFF.

Regarding this clonotype: The junction departs from the called germline gene at one end, perhaps through a read error. The chain employs TRBV7-9 and TRBJ2-5; perhaps D is TRBD1 or TRBD2 (6 bases each). The CDR3 runs 16 residues. Germline CDR1 is SEHNR and CDR2 is FQNEAQ (reference sequence). In DNA form, the CDR3 reads TGTGCCAGCAGCCCTAGCCTGAGGGGGGACCAAGGGACCCAGTACTTC. As protein: CASSPSLRGDQGTQYF.

The V gene is TRBV5-5, the J gene TRBJ2-7; D not certain. This CDR3 has 14 residues. Germline V gives CDR1 SGHKS, CDR2 YYEKEE (reference sequence). Trimming pared 0 bases from V and 3 bases from J, leaving 10 bases between. The DNA for the CDR3 is TGTGCCAGCAGCTTGGAGATTACTATCTACGAGCAGTACTTC. This gives the protein CASSLEITIYEQYF.

This sequence joins TRBV27 and TRBJ1-1; D is unresolved. Germline V gene lookup returns CDR1 MNHEY and CDR2 SMNVEV (reference sequence). Trimming stripped 2 bases from V and 0 bases from J, with 13 bases between. The CDR3 spans 16 residues. CDR3 coding DNA: TGTGCCAGCAGTTTAGATCGGGGAAGCATGAACACTGAAGCTTTCTTT. It yields the protein CASSLDRGSMNTEAFF.

This rearrangement joins TRBV20-1 to TRBJ2-1; the D call may be TRBD1 or TRBD2 (7 bases each). V gave up 6 bases and J gave up 4 bases, with 19 bases separating them. The CDR3 runs 15 residues. The germline V gene encodes CDR1 DFQATT and CDR2 SNEGSKA (reference sequence). The CDR3 loop reads CSANSGTALYNEQFF. DNA of the CDR3: TGCAGTGCGAACAGCGGGACAGCCTTATACAATGAGCAGTTCTTC.

The chain recombines TRBV12-3 or TRBV12-4 with TRBJ1-1, with D unresolved. Trimming left V 2 bases short and J 5 bases short, with 6 bases between. This CDR3 has 12 residues. Here the CDR3 reads CASSLQWTEAFF. CDR3 DNA sequence: TGTGCCAGCAGTTTACAGTGGACTGAAGCTTTCTTT.

The chain joins TRBV4-1 to TRBJ2-7, with 7 bases fitting TRBD1. The germline gives CDR1 MGHRA, CDR2 YSYEKL. With V trimmed by 4 bases and J by 2 bases, 14 bases remained unmatched. The CDR3 length is 17 residues. The CDR3 coding sequence is TGCGCCAGCAGCCTATTGCTCGACAGGGAACGAACCTACGAGCAGTACTTC. Its translation is CASSLLLDRERTYEQYF.

V usage is TRBV6-5 and J usage is TRBJ2-7; 8 nucleotides match TRBD1. The CDR3 is made up of 15 amino acids. The germline gives CDR1 MNHEY, CDR2 SVGAGI. J gave up 0 bases and V 2 bases, and 3 bases lay outside the gene matches. CDR3 in DNA: TGTGCCAGCAGTTACGGGACAGGTTCCTCCTACGAGCAGTACTTC. This sequence encodes CASSYGTGSSYEQYF.

J is TRBJ2-1 and V is TRBV29-1; the D gene is possibly TRBD1 (6 bases). The CDR3 spans 11 residues. Germline CDR1 reads SQVTM; CDR2 reads ANQGSEA. The germline V and J ends were trimmed by 5 bases and 6 bases, with 8 bases remaining between them. CDR3: CSVPQGNEQFF. The CDR3, as DNA: TGCAGCGTTCCACAGGGCAATGAGCAGTTCTTC.

J is TRBJ2-5 and V is TRBV7-6; no clear D. Trimming took off 1 base at V and 2 bases at J, with 8 bases between the two ends. The CDR3 consists of 14 residues. Per the germline V gene, CDR1 is SGHVS and CDR2 is FNYEAQ. This CDR3 reads CASSLESDQETQYF. Here the CDR3 DNA reads TGTGCCAGCAGCTTAGAATCAGATCAAGAGACCCAGTACTTC.

V and J are TRBV15 and TRBJ2-2; 7 bases are shared with TRBD1. Germline V lookup: CDR1 LNHNV, CDR2 YYDKDF (reference sequence). This CDR3 has 16 residues. The J segment lost 4 bases and the V segment lost 3 bases, leaving 8 bases of the junction unmatched. Written as DNA, the CDR3 is TGTGCCACCAGCAGGGATACAGGGGCGGGCACCGGGGAGCTGTTTTTT. Translated: CATSRDTGAGTGELFF.

The chain has TRBV3-1 and TRBJ2-3; possibly TRBD1 for D (6 bases). CDR1 is LGHDT and CDR2 is YNNKEL in the germline V gene (reference sequence). V was shortened by 4 bases and J by 4 bases, with 12 bases between the two germline ends. The CDR3 is 14 residues long. This chain's CDR3 is CASSPSNRADTQYF. CDR3 sequence (DNA): TGTGCCAGCAGCCCGAGTAACAGGGCAGATACGCAGTATTTT.

The chain employs TRBV19 and TRBJ2-1; D is perhaps TRBD2 (6 bases). This CDR3 region has 12 residues. Trimming left V 5 bases short and J 10 bases short, with 12 bases between. CDR1 and CDR2 (germline): LNHDA, SQIVND (reference sequence). This chain's CDR3 is CASSWDSIEQFF. DNA for the CDR3: TGTGCCAGTAGTTGGGACTCCATCGAGCAGTTCTTC.

CDR3 coding DNA: TGTGCCAGCAGCTTAGCGACCGGGACAGGCTGGAATTCACCCCTCCACTTT. This encodes CASSLATGTGWNSPLHF. The chain carries TRBV7-9 and TRBJ1-6, with TRBD1 matching over 8 bases. The V gene end was trimmed by 0 bases and the J gene end by 7 bases; junction bases not matched to a gene: 8. Germline assignment: CDR1 SEHNR and CDR2 FQNEAQ (reference sequence). The CDR3 sequence is 17 residues long.

V gene TRBV4-3 combines with J gene TRBJ1-3, with D perhaps TRBD1 (6 bases). Trimming stripped 4 bases from V and 2 bases from J, with 12 bases between. The CDR3 has 15 amino acids. Germline CDR1 is LGHNA and CDR2 is YSLEER. The CDR3 loop reads CASSPRDTPGNTIYF. CDR3 sequence (DNA): TGCGCCAGCAGCCCTCGGGACACTCCTGGAAACACCATATATTTT.

The chain employs TRBV7-9 and TRBJ2-7; TRBD2 agrees at 9 bases. The CDR3 spans 15 residues. CDR1 and CDR2 (germline): SEHNR, FQNEAQ (reference sequence). Trimming removed 5 bases from V and 2 bases from J; junction bases left unmatched: 7. CDR3 DNA sequence: TGTGCCAGCAGCCCGCGACTAGCGGACCCCTACGAGCAGTACTTC. This translates into CASSPRLADPYEQYF. Using reference TRBV7-9 and TRBJ2-7 for the parts outside the CDR3, the full variable domain is DTGVSQNPRHKITKRGQNVTFRCDPISEHNRLYWYRQTLGQGPEFLTYFQNEAQLEKSRLLSDRFSAERPKGSFSTLEIQRTEQGDSAMYLCASSPRLADPYEQYFGPGTRLTVT.

The CDR3 DNA reads as TGTGCCAGCATGGCGGCAGGGGGTATCGGGGAGCTGTTTTTT. Protein sequence: CASMAAGGIGELFF. V is TRBV27 and J is TRBJ2-2; 7 nucleotides agree with TRBD1. This CDR3 contains 14 residues. V lost 7 bases, J lost 7 bases, and 9 bases stayed unmatched. Germline-derived CDR1 and CDR2 are MNHEY and SMNVEV (reference sequence).

This CDR3 reads CASSGYGNEQYF. In DNA, the CDR3 is TGTGCCAGCAGTGGGTACGGGAACGAGCAGTACTTC. This chain connects TRBV3-1 to TRBJ2-7, with D possibly being TRBD2 (5 bases). The germline V gene has CDR1 LGHDT and CDR2 YNNKEL (reference sequence). Trimming took 6 bases from V and 5 from J, leaving 11 bases between them. This CDR3 region has 12 residues.

This chain connects TRBV4-2 to TRBJ2-1; 9 nucleotides align to TRBD1. The CDR3 has 13 amino acids. The germline V gene has CDR1 LGHNA and CDR2 YNFKEQ. Trimming at V came to 4 bases and at J to 7 bases, leaving 2 bases not matched to a gene. The CDR3 sequence is CASSRGTGNEQFF. The CDR3 nucleotides read TGTGCCAGCAGCCGGGGGACAGGGAATGAGCAGTTCTTC.

The CDR3: CAWAEGTDTQYF. CDR3 coding DNA: TGTGCCTGGGCAGAGGGCACAGATACGCAGTATTTT. The chain couples TRBV30 to TRBJ2-3; D call uncertain. The CDR3 is 12 residues long. The germline V gene encodes CDR1 GTSNPN and CDR2 SVGIG (reference sequence). With 5 bases removed from V and 1 base from J, the gap between germline ends came to 7 bases.

This chain uses TRBV29-1 with TRBJ1-1, with 7 nucleotides matching TRBD1. CDR1 is SQVTM and CDR2 is ANQGSEA in the germline V gene. This CDR3 spans 13 amino acids. V shed 6 bases, J shed 6 bases, and the junction held 10 bases outside the gene matches. Here the CDR3 reads CSVRRGQYAEAFF. CDR3 coding DNA: TGCAGCGTCCGAAGGGGGCAGTACGCTGAAGCTTTCTTT.

The V gene is TRBV7-9, the J gene TRBJ1-2; TRBD1 aligns across 7 bases. This CDR3 is 14 amino acids long. J gave up 8 bases and V 2 bases, and 8 bases lay outside the gene matches. Germline V lookup: CDR1 SEHNR, CDR2 FQNEAQ (reference sequence). DNA for the CDR3: TGTGCCAGCAGCTTACCCGGGGGGACAGACGGCTACACCTTC. Its translation is CASSLPGGTDGYTF.

The chain uses TRBV5-1 and TRBJ2-4; D not resolved. In germline, CDR1 is SGHRS, CDR2 YFSETQ. The CDR3 is 17 residues long. V was pared by 4 bases and J by 0 bases, with 17 bases between. CDR3 in DNA: TGCGCCAGCAGCGTGGCCGCGATCGAGCTAGCCAAAAACATTCAGTACTTC. This translates into CASSVAAIELAKNIQYF. The entire variable domain, with the rest obtained from reference TRBV5-1 and TRBJ2-4, is as follows: KAGVTQTPRYLIKTRGQQVTLSCSPISGHRSVSWYQQTPGQGLQFLFEYFSETQRNKGNFPGRFSGRQFSNSRSEMNVSTLELGDSALYLCASSVAAIELAKNIQYFGAGTRLSVL.

This rearrangement joins TRBV7-9 to TRBJ2-3; D is perhaps TRBD1 or TRBD2 (5 bases each). The CDR3 extends over 15 amino acids. Trimming took 3 bases from V and 6 from J, leaving 16 bases between them. In germline, CDR1 is SEHNR, CDR2 FQNEAQ (reference sequence). The CDR3 nucleotides read TGTGCCAGCAGCTTGGTCTGGGGGTTGTCGGATACGCAGTATTTT. Translating it yields CASSLVWGLSDTQYF.

The J gene is TRBJ2-7, the V gene TRBV7-9, with D perhaps given as TRBD1 or TRBD2 (5 bases each). Germline V gives CDR1 SEHNR, CDR2 FQNEAQ (reference sequence). The CDR3 has 14 amino acids. Trimming took off 5 bases at V and 6 bases at J, with 17 bases between the two ends. The CDR3 spells CASSPPEGSGEQYF. The CDR3 DNA is TGTGCCAGCAGCCCACCCGAGGGGTCTGGCGAGCAGTACTTC.